Included here is one T cell receptor (beta chain) sequence, with context. It lacks a known antigen. Base quality data are lacking; no much larger clone is found one base away. Taken with the paper, the label for time point translates to: about 28 days (+/-7) after the second vaccine dose. AZD1222 recipients with second doses at about 4 weeks or about 12 weeks were pooled, because spike-specific TCR depth and breadth did not differ between schedules. Samples from vaccinated people were obtained from the UK trials COV001 and COV002, which included a single-blind randomized controlled phase 2/3 trial of AZD1222 (ChAdOx1 nCoV-19) in healthy adults. For TCRbeta chain sequencing, PBMC samples were collected from trial participants at day 0 and at day 28 after the second dose. The CDR3 regions of human TCRbeta chains were subjected to immunosequencing. Per the authors' processing: Repertoire TCRs were checked for matches against a reference library of SARS-CoV-2-specific TCRs that had been generated using the MIRA antigen-specificity platform. Breadth was defined as the fraction of unique TCRs that were SARS-CoV-2-associated. Depth was defined as the fraction of total T cells that were SARS-CoV-2-associated. Using the MIRA data, each spike-specific TCR was assigned both to the spike region to which the TCR was reactive and to a CD4 or CD8 class. Log10-transformed breadth and depth values were compared by one-way ANOVA with Sidak's multiple comparisons tests. In its TCRdb copy, this immuneACCESS table keeps in-frame sequences only and misses some clones. Where compared with another copy, unresolved V genes explain less than half of these, and the others have no known cause. That table is the source of V, J and clone size, and D and trimming were worked out from the DNA. Here the sample has over 110,000 clones; 90% occur a single time. The ten largest clones capture 1.6% of the sample.

V and J lose 2 bases and 0 bases, and a span of 8 bases separates them. CDR1 and CDR2, looked up from the germline V gene, are MNHEY and SVGAGI. The CDR3 holds 14 amino acids from the cysteine to the phenylalanine. Only the CDR3 portion is preserved as DNA: 42 bases, with reading frame beginning at the first base. The data derive from a study of T cell responses to AZD1222 COVID-19 vaccine (dated by TCRdb to 2020 to 2022). At the level of the whole study: A total of 233 trial participants underwent TCR sequencing, of whom nearly 210 had received two doses of AZD1222 and about 26 had received two doses of the MenACWY control vaccine. Trial participants were enrolled into age subgroups of 18-55, 56-69 and 70-plus years, which contained around 140, 26 and 57 TCR-sequenced participants, respectively. Results the study describes overall, beyond this receptor: Vaccine-associated CD4 TCRs spanned the whole spike protein, with dominant responses in regions 160-218 and 743-854. Only five or six AZD1222 recipients were SARS-CoV-2 seropositive at baseline, limiting conclusions about previously exposed vaccinees. Because no day 14 peak-response samples were available, repertoires were characterized only after the peak T cell response. After two AZD1222 doses, both the breadth and the depth of spike-specific TCRs were significantly higher than at day 0 and than in MenACWY recipients. Most participants were white British and females outnumbered males, and the authors suggested that clonal diversity may have been underestimated. The 56-69-year group was small, and its depth increase did not reach significance, likely because of low power. Nearly half of unique spike-specific TCRs reportedly recognized epitopes outside regions mutated in the B.1.351 and B.1.1.7 variants.

The TCR comes from an adult who received the AZD1222 COVID-19 vaccine. The chain is made from TRBV6-5 and TRBJ2-7; tentative D gene TRBD1, with 6 bases matching. The sample here was peripheral blood, taken 28 days after the second AZD1222 dose. The nucleotide sequence reads as follows: TGTGCCAGCAGTTACCGGGACAACTCCTACGAGCAGTACTTC. This translates into CASSYRDNSYEQYF.